Below are 31 T cell receptor beta chains sequenced from a single sample in a study of regulatory T cells in long-lasting Graves disease. Time point in this sample: newly diagnosed GD, antithyroid drugs for less than 3 months. Extracted PBMC RNA gave rise to the TCR library. TCR beta libraries were built with iRepertoire HTBI primers and Arm-PCR of CDR3 regions. TCRdb fed the multiplex PCR reads into MiXCR, producing one record per CDR3 protein. The sample holds approximately 350,000 distinct CDR3 sequences, around 17% seen once. This same sample was also part of a study on T cells in Graves' hyperthyroidism and ophthalmopathy.

Sequencing was performed on peripheral blood mononuclear cells (PBMCs), taken at new diagnosis, from a patient treated with antithyroid drugs. These receptors all stem from a man between 35 and 55 years old with Graves disease.

In regard to this clonotype: An end of the junction does not agree with germline; a read error may underlie this. The gene calls are TRBV2 and TRBJ2-3; D perhaps matches TRBD2 (5 bases). CDR1 SNHLY and CDR2 FYNNEI come from the germline V gene. The CDR3 spans 18 residues. CDR3: CASSELRRPTPNTNTQYF. The CDR3 DNA sequence: TGTGCCAGCAGTGAATTGCGGAGGCCCACCCCAAACACAAATACGCAGTATTTT.

This clonotype was seen ten or more times. J is TRBJ2-3 and V is TRBV2; D unresolved. This CDR3 contains 13 residues. CDR1 is SNHLY and CDR2 is FYNNEI in the germline V gene. Trimming removed 6 bases from V and 0 bases from J, with 7 bases in between. This CDR3 reads CASSAFSTDTQYF. The CDR3, as DNA: TGTGCCAGCAGCGCATTTAGCACAGATACGCAGTATTTT.

This clonotype has a count of ten or more. The rearrangement links TRBV28 to TRBJ1-4; 7 bases align to TRBD1. CDR1 and CDR2 from the germline V gene are MDHEN and SYDVKM. The CDR3 totals 15 residues. The J segment lost 7 bases and the V segment lost 6 bases, leaving 11 bases of the junction unmatched. The CDR3, as DNA: TGTGCCAGCAGCTCACCAGGGGGGGCTGGTGAAAAACTGTTTTTT. It is translated as CASSSPGGAGEKLFF.

This clonotype was detected many times. J is TRBJ2-7 and V is TRBV30; D remains ambiguous. V lost 3 bases and J lost 0, with 30 bases in between. This CDR3 has 20 amino acids. Germline V lookup: CDR1 GTSNPN, CDR2 SVGIG (reference sequence). The CDR3 coding sequence is TGTGCCTGGAGGGGTGGCGCGATTTTTACCCTCAAAGACAACTCCTACGAGCAGTACTTC. Translation gives CAWRGGAIFTLKDNSYEQYF. Combining the CDR3 with reference TRBV30 and TRBJ2-7 gives the whole variable domain SQTIHQWPATLVQPVGSPLSLECTVEGTSNPNLYWYRQAAGRGLQLLFYSVGIGQISSEVPQNLSASRPQDRQFILSSKKLLLSDSGFYLCAWRGGAIFTLKDNSYEQYFGPGTRLTVT.

This clonotype showed up just a few times. A read error may account for a junction end that differs from germline. The J gene is TRBJ2-7, the V gene TRBV4-2; 7 nucleotides align to TRBD2. The DNA end lines up better with TRBJ2-1; the J call may be wrong. The CDR3 runs 16 residues. Germline V CDR1 and CDR2: LGHNA, YNFKEQ. The CDR3 DNA sequence: TGTGCCAGCGGCCAAGACGGAGCGGGGCAGGGAAATGAGCAGTTCTTC. Amino acid sequence: CASGQDGAGQGNEQFF.

This clonotype was counted only a few times. This chain links TRBV4-3 with TRBJ1-6; TRBD1 agrees at 8 bases. Germline V gene sequence: CDR1 LGHNA, CDR2 YSLEER. CDR3 size: 16 residues. The J segment lost 13 bases and the V segment lost 0 bases, leaving 11 bases of the junction unmatched. The CDR3 DNA is TGCGCCAGCAGCCAAGATCCTCGCGGACAGGGAGGGCCCCTCCACTTT. Translated: CASSQDPRGQGGPLHF.

This clonotype has at least ten counts. J is TRBJ2-5 and V is TRBV5-4; the D gene is possibly TRBD1 (5 bases). The CDR3 runs 15 residues. V lost 0 bases, J lost 2 bases, and 11 bases lay in between. Germline-derived CDR1 and CDR2 are SGHNT and YYREEE (reference sequence). The CDR3 bases are TGTGCCAGCAGCTTGGGGGCAGGGATACAAGAGACCCAGTACTTC. Protein sequence: CASSLGAGIQETQYF.

The CDR3 loop is CATLEGGYSPLHF. For the CDR3, the DNA is TGCGCCACCCTGGAGGGGGGGTATTCACCCCTCCACTTT. The chain has TRBV10-2 and TRBJ1-6, with a weak D call TRBD1 (6 bases). V dropped 10 bases and J dropped 8 bases, with 15 bases sitting between them. CDR3 length: 13 residues. In germline, CDR1 is WSHSY, CDR2 SAAADI.

With regard to this clonotype: A far larger clone is a single base away, which makes a read error likely. CDR3 protein: CASVREVNEQYF. The CDR3 nucleotides read TGTGCCAGCGTCAGGGAGGTAAATGAGCAGTACTTC. The V and J genes are TRBV2 and TRBJ2-7; possible D gene TRBD2, 6 bases. CDR1 and CDR2 (germline): SNHLY, FYNNEI. The CDR3 consists of 12 residues. V shed 8 bases and J shed 7 bases, with 15 bases lying between them.

This clonotype has ten or more counts. This chain uses TRBV7-9 with TRBJ2-7; possibly TRBD1 for D (6 bases). The germline V gene encodes CDR1 SEHNR and CDR2 FQNEAQ (reference sequence). This CDR3 comprises 14 residues. V was clipped by 5 bases and J by 6 bases, with 17 bases between them. The DNA for the CDR3 is TGTGCCAGCAGCGGAGAGATGGACAGTCGCGAGCAGTACTTC. Its translation: CASSGEMDSREQYF.

The table lists this clonotype with many counts. The CDR3 spells CASSEAGFGNQPQHF. CDR3 nucleotide sequence: TGTGCCAGCAGTGAGGCAGGGTTTGGCAATCAGCCCCAGCATTTT. V is TRBV2 and J is TRBJ1-5; a weak D match, TRBD1 (5 bases). Germline-derived CDR1 and CDR2 are SNHLY and FYNNEI. V was pared by 3 bases and J by 2 bases, with 11 bases between. The CDR3 has 15 residues.

This clonotype was recorded many times. CDR3: CASSPEGAGLNEQFF. CDR3 nucleotides: TGCGCCAGCAGCCCTGAGGGCGCGGGTCTAAATGAGCAGTTCTTC. This sequence joins TRBV5-1 and TRBJ2-1; TRBD2 might be the D (5 bases). This CDR3 comprises 15 residues. Trimming took off 4 bases at V and 7 bases at J, with 18 bases between the two ends. Germline CDR1 and CDR2: SGHRS and YFSETQ.

This clonotype was detected ten times or more. The chain employs TRBV11-3 and TRBJ2-3; 9 nucleotides agree with TRBD1. The CDR3 is 15 amino acids. The ends lost 5 bases at V and 4 bases at J; junction bases unmatched: 7. Germline V gene sequence: CDR1 SGHNT, CDR2 YENEEA. DNA of the CDR3: TGTGCCAGCAGCCGCCCGGGACAGGGTGCAGATACGCAGTATTTT. Encoded protein: CASSRPGQGADTQYF.

This clonotype was counted ten times or more. The V call is TRBV4-2, the J call TRBJ2-5; 8 bases are shared with TRBD1. Germline lookup yields CDR1 LGHNA and CDR2 YNFKEQ. V shed 2 bases and J 3 bases; nucleotides not matched to a gene: 5. The CDR3 contains 15 residues. CDR3 bases: TGTGCCAGCAGCCAACAACTGACAGGGGAAGAGACCCAGTACTTC. It encodes CASSQQLTGEETQYF.

Written as DNA, the CDR3 is TGTGCCAGCAGCTTGGCCCTAAAGACCCAGTACTTC. Translated: CASSLALKTQYF. The chain links TRBV6-2 or TRBV6-3 to TRBJ2-5; D call uncertain. There are 12 residues in the CDR3. Germline V gene sequence: CDR1 MNHEY, CDR2 SVGEGT. V gave up 6 bases and J gave up 6 bases, with 11 bases separating them.

This clonotype was seen repeatedly, ten times or more. V is TRBV6-1 and J is TRBJ1-2; D call uncertain. V was pared by 8 bases and J by 8 bases, with 12 bases between. Germline V gene lookup returns CDR1 MNHNS and CDR2 SASEGT. The CDR3 is made up of 11 amino acids. CDR3: CASLSSAGYTF. For the CDR3, the DNA is TGTGCCAGCTTAAGTTCCGCGGGCTACACCTTC.

This clonotype was counted ten times or more. This chain joins TRBV7-2 and TRBJ1-5; D is unclear. CDR1 and CDR2 (germline): SGHTA, FQGNSA. V was pared by 5 bases and J by 2 bases, with 10 bases between. CDR3 length: 14 amino acids. The CDR3 protein is CASSPYGGNQPQHF. CDR3 DNA sequence: TGTGCCAGCAGCCCATATGGGGGCAATCAGCCCCAGCATTTT.

The chain is built from TRBV6-1 and TRBJ2-5; 8 bases are a match to TRBD1. V lost 6 bases to trimming and J lost 3 bases; unmatched junction nucleotides: 12. The CDR3 extends over 16 amino acids. In germline, CDR1 is MNHNS, CDR2 SASEGT. DNA for the CDR3: TGTGCCAGCAGCCCCGGTTGGACAGGGATGAAAGAGACCCAGTACTTC. It translates to CASSPGWTGMKETQYF.

This clonotype was picked up many times. This chain links TRBV11-2 with TRBJ2-3; D is uncertain. The germline CDR1 and CDR2 sequences are SGHAT and FQNNGV. The CDR3 spans 13 residues. V was clipped by 4 bases and J by 5 bases, with 10 bases between them. CDR3 bases: TGTGCCAGCAGCTCCGTCCCTGGAGATACGCAGTATTTT. The encoded protein is CASSSVPGDTQYF. Full variable domain (missing parts from reference TRBV11-2 and TRBJ2-3): EAGVAQSPRYKIIEKRQSVAFWCNPISGHATLYWYQQILGQGPKLLIQFQNNGVVDDSQLPKDRFSAERLKGVDSTLKIQPAKLEDSAVYLCASSSVPGDTQYFGPGTRLTVL.

This clonotype was seen at least ten times. The chain links TRBV9 to TRBJ2-1; 7 nucleotides align to TRBD2. Germline CDR1 SGDLS, CDR2 YYNGEE. The CDR3 has 17 residues. The ends lost 0 bases at V and 4 bases at J; junction bases unmatched: 10. The CDR3 region has the DNA TGTGCCAGCAGCGTAGCTACCGGGGGGAATACGTACAATGAGCAGTTCTTC. Amino acid sequence: CASSVATGGNTYNEQFF.

This clonotype has only a few counts. V gene TRBV19 combines with J gene TRBJ1-5; 10 bases line up with TRBD1. V was clipped by 5 bases and J by 7 bases; unmatched bases: 8. This CDR3 is built from 15 residues. Germline V gene lookup returns CDR1 LNHDA and CDR2 SQIVND (reference sequence). In nucleotides, the CDR3 is TGTGCCAGTAGTCCCCTTGGGACAGGGGCCCAGCCCCAGCATTTT. Translating it yields CASSPLGTGAQPQHF.

The chain uses TRBV19 and TRBJ2-3; D is possibly TRBD2 (5 bases). V shed 5 bases and J shed 2 bases, with 20 bases lying between them. There are 17 residues in the CDR3. The germline V gene encodes CDR1 LNHDA and CDR2 SQIVND (reference sequence). CDR3 protein: CASSWRRQSMNTDTQYF. CDR3 in DNA: TGTGCCAGTAGTTGGAGGAGGCAATCGATGAACACAGATACGCAGTATTTT.

The chain has TRBV6-1 and TRBJ2-2, with a tentative D call TRBD1 (5 bases). Germline loops: CDR1 MNHNS, CDR2 SASEGT. V was trimmed by 8 bases and J by 5 bases, leaving 9 bases between them. The CDR3 covers 12 residues. The CDR3 is CASLQETGELFF. The CDR3 DNA reads TGTGCCAGCCTACAGGAGACCGGGGAGCTGTTTTTT.

There are many counts of this clonotype. The chain employs TRBV7-3 and TRBJ2-7; D might be TRBD2 (7 bases). CDR3 length: 15 amino acids. The germline V gene encodes CDR1 SGHTA and CDR2 FQGTGA. Trimming took 1 base from V and 4 from J, leaving 14 bases between them. CDR3 residues: CASSLSAGAQYEQYF. The CDR3 DNA sequence: TGTGCCAGCAGCTTAAGCGCGGGGGCCCAATACGAGCAGTACTTC.

V and J are TRBV10-3 and TRBJ2-5; 7 positions agree with TRBD2. V shed 7 bases and J 6 bases; nucleotides not matched to a gene: 8. Germline lookup yields CDR1 ENHRY and CDR2 SYGVKD. The CDR3 consists of 13 residues. The DNA of the CDR3 is TGTGCCATCAAGGGGCCGGGAGGCCAGACCCAGTACTTC. The encoded protein is CAIKGPGGQTQYF.

Ten or more counts support this clonotype. This rearrangement joins TRBV30 to TRBJ1-6; 7 nucleotides match TRBD1. Germline trimming cut 0 bases from V and 7 bases from J; bases unmatched to any gene: 3. Germline loops: CDR1 GTSNPN, CDR2 SVGIG (reference sequence). This CDR3 spans 14 amino acids. CDR3 region: CAWSVGRGNSPLHF. In DNA, the CDR3 is TGTGCCTGGAGTGTAGGCAGGGGGAATTCACCCCTCCACTTT.

This clonotype was counted at least ten times. This rearrangement joins TRBV27 to TRBJ2-2, with D unresolved. Germline V CDR1 and CDR2: MNHEY, SMNVEV (reference sequence). The CDR3 has 17 amino acids. V lost 5 bases and J lost 7, with 23 bases in between. DNA of the CDR3: TGTGCCAGCAGTACAGCGCTGGGGAATCAGGTGGTCGGGGAGCTGTTTTTT. It specifies CASSTALGNQVVGELFF.

Note on this clonotype: It may be a read error: a sequence one base away is much more abundant. V and J are TRBV4-3 and TRBJ2-5; D gene uncertain. Looked up from germline, CDR1 is LGHNA and CDR2 is YSLEER. The CDR3 has 13 residues. Trimming removed 1 base from V and 5 bases from J, with 8 bases in between. In DNA form, the CDR3 reads TGCGCCAGCAGCCAAGTGGTTGGGGAGACCCAGTACTTC. This codes for CASSQVVGETQYF.

This clonotype was observed at least ten times. The chain joins TRBV2 to TRBJ1-6, with 8 nucleotides matching TRBD1. J was trimmed by 13 bases and V by 5 bases; bases with no gene match: 13. Germline CDR1 SNHLY, CDR2 FYNNEI. The CDR3 is 15 amino acids. This CDR3 is CASSPSRTGFSPLHF. The CDR3 DNA sequence: TGTGCCAGCAGTCCCTCTAGGACAGGGTTTAGCCCCCTCCACTTT.

This clonotype has at least ten counts. The chain couples TRBV12-3 or TRBV12-4 to TRBJ2-6; D ambiguous. The CDR3 length is 14 residues. Trimming stripped 5 bases from V and 3 bases from J, with 8 bases between. CDR3 sequence reads: CASSHAGGANVLTF. The CDR3 DNA reads as TGTGCCAGCAGTCACGCAGGTGGGGCCAACGTCCTGACTTTC.

The table lists this clonotype with many counts. This chain connects TRBV18 to TRBJ2-5; D possibly corresponds to TRBD1 (6 bases). Germline V gene sequence: CDR1 KGHSH, CDR2 LQKENI. Trimming took off 3 bases at V and 0 bases at J, with 11 bases between the two ends. This CDR3 has 15 residues. CDR3 sequence: CASSPATGHQETQYF. The CDR3, as DNA: TGTGCCAGCTCACCTGCCACAGGGCACCAAGAGACCCAGTACTTC. Based on the CDR3 plus reference TRBV18 and TRBJ2-5, the full variable domain is NAGVMQNPRHLVRRRGQEARLRCSPMKGHSHVYWYRQLPEEGLKFMVYLQKENIIDESGMPKERFSAEFPKEGPSILRIQQVVRGDSAAYFCASSPATGHQETQYFGPGTRLLVL.